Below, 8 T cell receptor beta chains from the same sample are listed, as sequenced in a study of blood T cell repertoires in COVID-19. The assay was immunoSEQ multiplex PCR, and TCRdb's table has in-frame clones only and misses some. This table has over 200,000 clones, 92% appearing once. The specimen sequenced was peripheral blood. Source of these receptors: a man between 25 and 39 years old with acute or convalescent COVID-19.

This chain's CDR3 is CASSQRTGGMNTEAFF. The CDR3 DNA reads TGTGCCAGCAGCCAACGTACAGGGGGGATGAACACTGAAGCTTTCTTT. The rearrangement links TRBV7-6 to TRBJ1-1, with 8 bases identical to TRBD1. Germline V gives CDR1 SGHVS, CDR2 FNYEAQ. CDR3 length equals 16 residues. Losses at the gene ends were 5 bases for V and 0 bases for J; bases not matched to a gene: 8.

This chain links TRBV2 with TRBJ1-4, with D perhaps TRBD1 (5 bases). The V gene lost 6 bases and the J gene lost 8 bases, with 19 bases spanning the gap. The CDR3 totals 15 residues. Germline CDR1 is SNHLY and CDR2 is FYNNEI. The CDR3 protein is CASSTGGGSREKLFF. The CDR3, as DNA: TGTGCCAGCAGCACCGGGGGAGGGTCGCGGGAAAAACTGTTTTTT.

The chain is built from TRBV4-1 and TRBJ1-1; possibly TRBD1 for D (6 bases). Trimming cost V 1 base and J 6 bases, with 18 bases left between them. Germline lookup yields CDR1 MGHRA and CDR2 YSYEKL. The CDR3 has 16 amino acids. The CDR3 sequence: CASSQVGGRGSAEAFF. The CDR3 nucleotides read TGCGCCAGCAGCCAAGTCGGGGGGAGGGGGAGCGCTGAAGCTTTCTTT.

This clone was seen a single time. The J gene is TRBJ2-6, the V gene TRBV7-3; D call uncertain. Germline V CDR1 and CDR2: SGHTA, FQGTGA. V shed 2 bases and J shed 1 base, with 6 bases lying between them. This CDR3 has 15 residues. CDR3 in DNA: TGTGCCAGCAGCTTAGGCCGTTCTGGGGCCAACGTCCTGACTTTC. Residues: CASSLGRSGANVLTF.

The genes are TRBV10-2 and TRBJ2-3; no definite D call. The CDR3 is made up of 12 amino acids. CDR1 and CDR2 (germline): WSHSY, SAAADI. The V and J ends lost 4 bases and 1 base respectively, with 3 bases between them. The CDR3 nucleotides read TGCGCCAGCAGTGCGGGCACAGATACGCAGTATTTT. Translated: CASSAGTDTQYF.

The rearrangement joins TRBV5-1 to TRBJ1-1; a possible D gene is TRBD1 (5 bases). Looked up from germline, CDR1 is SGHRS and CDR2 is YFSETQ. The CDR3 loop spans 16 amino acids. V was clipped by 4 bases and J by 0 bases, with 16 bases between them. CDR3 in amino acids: CASSDYRGEVNTEAFF. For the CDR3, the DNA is TGCGCCAGCAGCGATTACCGGGGGGAGGTGAACACTGAAGCTTTCTTT.

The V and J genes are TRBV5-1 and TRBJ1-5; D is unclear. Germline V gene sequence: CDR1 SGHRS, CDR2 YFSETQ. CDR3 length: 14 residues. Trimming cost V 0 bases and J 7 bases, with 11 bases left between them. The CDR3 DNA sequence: TGCGCCAGCAGCTTGGGGGAGGTTGAACAGCCCCAGCATTTT. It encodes CASSLGEVEQPQHF.

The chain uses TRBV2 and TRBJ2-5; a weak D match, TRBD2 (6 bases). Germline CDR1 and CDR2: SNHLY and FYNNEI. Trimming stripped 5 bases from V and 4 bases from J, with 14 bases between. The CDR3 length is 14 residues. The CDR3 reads CASSLTRFGETQYF. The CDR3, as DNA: TGTGCCAGCAGTCTGACTAGATTCGGAGAGACCCAGTACTTC.